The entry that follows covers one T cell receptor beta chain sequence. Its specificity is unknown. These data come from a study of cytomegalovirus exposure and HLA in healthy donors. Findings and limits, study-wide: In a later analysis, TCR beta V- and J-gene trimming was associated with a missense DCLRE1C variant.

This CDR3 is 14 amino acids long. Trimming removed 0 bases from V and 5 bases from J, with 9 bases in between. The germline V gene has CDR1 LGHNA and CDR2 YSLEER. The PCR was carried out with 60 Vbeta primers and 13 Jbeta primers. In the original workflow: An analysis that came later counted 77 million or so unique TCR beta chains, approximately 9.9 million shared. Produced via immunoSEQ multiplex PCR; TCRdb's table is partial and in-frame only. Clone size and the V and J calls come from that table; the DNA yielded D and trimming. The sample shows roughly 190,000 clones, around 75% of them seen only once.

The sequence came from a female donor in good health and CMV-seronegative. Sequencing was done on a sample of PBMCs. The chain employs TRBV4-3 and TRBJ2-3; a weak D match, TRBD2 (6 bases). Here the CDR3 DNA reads TGCGCCAGCAGCCAAGATCGGAGGGTAGATACGCAGTATTTT. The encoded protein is CASSQDRRVDTQYF.